The 29 T cell receptor beta chains below were found in one sample sequenced in a study of T cells after yellow fever vaccination. TCRdb reprocessed the 5' RACE reads with MiXCR, giving one entry per CDR3 protein. This sample has a few hundred thousand distinct CDR3 sequences; more than 3% occur once, and the top ten carry roughly a quarter. Sequencing was performed on PBMCs, taken on the day of the yellow fever booster vaccination. These receptors all come from a man aged 18 to 30 who received the YFV17D yellow fever vaccine.

This clonotype was counted between two and nine times. The rearrangement uses TRBV7-9 and TRBJ2-1; 8 positions agree with TRBD1. V shed 4 bases and J 6 bases; nucleotides not matched to a gene: 14. CDR3 length equals 17 residues. CDR1 and CDR2 from the germline V gene are SEHNR and FQNEAQ (reference sequence). DNA of the CDR3: TGTGCCAGCAGCTCCCAACGACAATTGGACAGGGCCAATGAGCAGTTCTTC. Amino acids: CASSSQRQLDRANEQFF. Based on the CDR3 plus reference TRBV7-9 and TRBJ2-1, the full variable domain is DTGVSQNPRHKITKRGQNVTFRCDPISEHNRLYWYRQTLGQGPEFLTYFQNEAQLEKSRLLSDRFSAERPKGSFSTLEIQRTEQGDSAMYLCASSSQRQLDRANEQFFGPGTRLTVL.

This clonotype was counted ten times or more. The chain employs TRBV5-6 and TRBJ2-5; 8 positions agree with TRBD1. This CDR3 has 15 amino acids. The germline gives CDR1 SGHDT, CDR2 YYEEEE. The V and J ends lost 0 bases and 3 bases, in that order; junction bases with no gene match: 4. In DNA form, the CDR3 reads TGTGCCAGCAGCTTGGTGGACAGGGTGGAAGAGACCCAGTACTTC. Residues: CASSLVDRVEETQYF.

Many counts were recorded for this clonotype. The chain carries TRBV11-2 and TRBJ2-5, with D tentatively TRBD1 (6 bases). CDR1 and CDR2 from the germline V gene are SGHAT and FQNNGV. The CDR3 totals 15 residues. The V end lost 6 bases, the J end lost 3 bases, and 17 bases lay between the germline ends. CDR3 nucleotide sequence: TGTGCCAGCAGAAATAACAGGGCAAGAGAAGAGACCCAGTACTTC. Protein sequence: CASRNNRAREETQYF.

This clonotype was counted at least ten times. The chain uses TRBV20-1 and TRBJ2-5, with TRBD2 identical over 12 bases. The CDR3 extends over 14 amino acids. V lost 5 bases to trimming and J lost 4 bases; unmatched junction nucleotides: 5. CDR1 DFQATT and CDR2 SNEGSKA come from the germline V gene (reference sequence). CDR3 amino acids: CSASRTSGVETQYF. CDR3 nucleotide sequence: TGCAGTGCTTCCCGGACTAGCGGGGTAGAGACCCAGTACTTC.

This clonotype was recorded many times. V is TRBV28 and J is TRBJ2-3; TRBD2 is a possible D gene (6 bases). Germline lookup yields CDR1 MDHEN and CDR2 SYDVKM. The V gene lost 6 bases and the J gene lost 12 bases, with 19 bases spanning the gap. The CDR3 has 13 amino acids. The CDR3 region has the DNA TGTGCCAGCAGCCCTGGGACTCCTTTACATCAGTATTTT. Amino acid sequence: CASSPGTPLHQYF.

This clonotype was counted many times. The chain employs TRBV7-2 and TRBJ2-5, with 10 bases identical to TRBD2. There are 19 residues in the CDR3. V dropped 1 base and J dropped 4; count of bases not matched to a gene: 15. The germline gives CDR1 SGHTA, CDR2 FQGNSA. The DNA of the CDR3 is TGTGCCAGCAGCTTAGAGGGGAGGACGAGCGGGGGGGCCAGAGAGACCCAGTACTTC. Amino acid sequence: CASSLEGRTSGGARETQYF.

This clonotype appeared many times. The CDR3 DNA is TGTGCCAGCAGCCAAGGGTGTTTTGGACGGAGCTCCTACAATGAGCAGTTCTTC. It translates to CASSQGCFGRSSYNEQFF. The chain carries TRBV4-2 and TRBJ2-1, with unresolved D. The CDR3 is 18 amino acids. Trimming took 1 base from V and 0 from J, leaving 16 bases between them. Germline CDR1 is LGHNA and CDR2 is YNFKEQ.

This clonotype was observed at least ten times. The J gene is TRBJ2-1, the V gene TRBV20-1; 11 bases map to TRBD2. Germline V gene data show CDR1 as DFQATT and CDR2 as SNEGSKA (reference sequence). V shed 4 bases and J 6 bases; nucleotides not matched to a gene: 8. The CDR3 consists of 15 residues. In DNA form, the CDR3 reads TGCAGTGCTAATAGCGGGGGGGCCGAGGGCAATGAGCAGTTCTTC. Translated, it gives CSANSGGAEGNEQFF.

This rearrangement joins TRBV6-2 or TRBV6-3 to TRBJ2-5; weak D call: TRBD1 (6 bases). Germline V gives CDR1 MNHEY, CDR2 SVGEGT. V lost 7 bases and J lost 14, with 20 bases in between. The CDR3 loop spans 12 amino acids. CDR3 region: CASNLRGFGEYF. In nucleotides, the CDR3 is TGTGCCAGCAACCTGAGGGGGTTCGGAGAATACTTC.

This clonotype was recorded many times. This chain joins TRBV7-2 and TRBJ2-7; the D call may be TRBD1 or TRBD2 (5 bases each). This CDR3 contains 15 residues. Germline V lookup: CDR1 SGHTA, CDR2 FQGNSA. The V end lost 1 base, the J end lost 2 bases, and 12 bases lay between the germline ends. The CDR3, as DNA: TGTGCCAGCAGCTTAGAGGGACCTACAGCCTACGAGCAGTACGTC. Translating it yields CASSLEGPTAYEQYV.

This clonotype has only a few counts. The chain recombines TRBV10-3 with TRBJ2-5, with TRBD2 identical over 13 bases. CDR1 and CDR2 (germline): ENHRY, SYGVKD. J lost 9 bases, V lost 10 bases, and 8 bases had no gene match. This CDR3 is built from 13 residues. The chain's CDR3 is CATRTSGGLAQYF. The CDR3, as DNA: TGTGCCACGCGGACTAGCGGGGGCTTGGCCCAGTACTTC.

The V gene is TRBV20-1, the J gene TRBJ2-3; 10 bases map to TRBD2. V shed 3 bases and J 1 base; nucleotides not matched to a gene: 1. This CDR3 region has 14 residues. Germline CDR1 DFQATT, CDR2 SNEGSKA (reference sequence). CDR3 sequence: CSASGLAGTDTQYF. CDR3 nucleotides: TGCAGTGCTAGTGGACTAGCGGGCACAGATACGCAGTATTTT.

In its sample, this clonotype was seen a few times. V is TRBV4-2 and J is TRBJ1-5; D is uncertain. Trimming left V 0 bases short and J 5 bases short, with 11 bases between. There are 15 residues in the CDR3. CDR1 is LGHNA, CDR2 YNFKEQ, per germline. The CDR3 reads CASSQDRLGDQPQHF. The CDR3 DNA reads as TGTGCCAGCAGCCAAGACCGACTCGGGGATCAGCCCCAGCATTTT.

This clonotype was counted ten times or more. The rearrangement joins TRBV28 to TRBJ1-6; 7 bases match TRBD1. The germline CDR1 and CDR2 sequences are MDHEN and SYDVKM. V dropped 6 bases and J dropped 3; count of bases not matched to a gene: 8. The CDR3 is 16 residues long. This CDR3 is CASSSGQVGYNSPLHF. CDR3 in DNA: TGTGCCAGCAGCTCCGGACAGGTCGGCTATAATTCACCCCTCCACTTT.

There are many counts of this clonotype. The gene calls are TRBV5-5 and TRBJ2-2; D perhaps matches TRBD1 (5 bases). V was clipped by 2 bases and J by 3 bases, with 11 bases between them. Germline V gene lookup returns CDR1 SGHKS and CDR2 YYEKEE (reference sequence). The CDR3 has 15 amino acids. The CDR3 coding sequence is TGTGCCAGCAGCTTTTGGGCAGGGTACACCGGGGAGCTGTTTTTT. As protein: CASSFWAGYTGELFF. Supplemented by reference TRBV5-5 and TRBJ2-2, the full variable domain reads DAGVTQSPTHLIKTRGQQVTLRCSPISGHKSVSWYQQVLGQGPQFIFQYYEKEERGRGNFPDRFSARQFPNYSSELNVNALLLGDSALYLCASSFWAGYTGELFFGEGSRLTVL.

This clonotype came up many times. This chain joins TRBV6-5 and TRBJ1-6; D is ambiguous. CDR3 size: 15 residues. Trimming shortened V by 4 bases and J by 7 bases, and 14 bases separated the two germline ends. Per the germline V gene, CDR1 is MNHEY and CDR2 is SVGAGI. The CDR3, as DNA: TGTGCCAGCAGTTTTAAGGTCAGAAGGAATTCACCCCTCCACTTT. Encoded protein: CASSFKVRRNSPLHF.

This clonotype came up many times. The chain has TRBV15 and TRBJ2-5; possibly TRBD2 for D (7 bases). Per the germline V gene, CDR1 is LNHNV and CDR2 is YYDKDF (reference sequence). This CDR3 is built from 16 residues. V lost 1 base, J lost 6 bases, and 18 bases lay in between. The CDR3 loop reads CATSRGGGGAVKTQYF. CDR3 nucleotide sequence: TGTGCCACCAGCAGAGGAGGAGGGGGGGCCGTTAAGACCCAGTACTTC.

In this sample, this clonotype turned up many times. This rearrangement joins TRBV7-9 to TRBJ2-5, with 7 bases identical to TRBD1. In germline, CDR1 is SEHNR, CDR2 FQNEAQ (reference sequence). The CDR3 spans 16 residues. Unmatched junction bases numbered 10, after V lost 4 bases and J lost 2 bases. Written as DNA, the CDR3 is TGTGCCAGCAGCTCGAGACCGGACAGGCTACAAGAGACCCAGTACTTC. As protein: CASSSRPDRLQETQYF.

With respect to this clonotype: A much larger clone lies a single base off, so this may be a read error. The DNA is omitted, as the CDR3 cannot be located on it reliably, and the CDR3 follows TCRdb's listing. The CDR3 sequence: CASSLLVGAGSGELLF. The rearrangement links TRBV7-9 to TRBJ2-2; TRBD1 is taken as the D call from the table, unchecked against the DNA. Termini included, the CDR3 measures 16 amino acids. Germline values: CDR1 SEHNR, CDR2 FQNEAQ (reference sequence).

The sample holds a few counts of this clonotype. The V call is TRBV4-3, the J call TRBJ2-7; D possibly uses TRBD1 or TRBD2 (5 bases each). This CDR3 has 15 amino acids. Germline loops: CDR1 LGHNA, CDR2 YSLEER. Trimming stripped 3 bases from V and 0 bases from J, with 12 bases between. The CDR3 nucleotides are TGCGCCAGCAGCCAGGCCGTGGGGGACTCCTACGAGCAGTACTTC. Protein product: CASSQAVGDSYEQYF.

This clonotype occurred a few times. The V call is TRBV20-1, the J call TRBJ1-2; D gene ambiguous. Germline-derived CDR1 and CDR2 are DFQATT and SNEGSKA (reference sequence). V lost 6 bases and J lost 6, with 14 bases in between. This CDR3 is 12 amino acids long. The CDR3 loop is CSAPDSPHGYTF. CDR3 DNA: TGCAGTGCACCGGACTCGCCGCATGGCTACACCTTC.

V gene TRBV4-3 combines with J gene TRBJ1-2; weak D call: TRBD1 (5 bases). CDR1 is LGHNA, CDR2 YSLEER, per germline. V lost 4 bases, J lost 4 bases, and 22 bases lay in between. The CDR3 loop spans 17 amino acids. CDR3 bases: TGCGCCAGCAGCCGGAAGCGGGACCGGAGTATACCCTATGGCTACACCTTC. Translated, it gives CASSRKRDRSIPYGYTF.

This chain links TRBV5-4 with TRBJ2-1; D call uncertain. CDR1 SGHNT and CDR2 YYREEE come from the germline V gene (reference sequence). V was clipped by 2 bases and J by 9 bases, with 9 bases between them. The length of the CDR3 is 12 residues. The CDR3 bases are TGTGCCAGCAGCTTCAGTGCAATTGAGCAGTTCTTC. Its protein product is CASSFSAIEQFF.

This clonotype was seen at least ten times. CDR3 nucleotides: TGCAGTGCTAGAGATCGAACTAGCTACACAGATACGCAGTATTTT. Amino acid sequence: CSARDRTSYTDTQYF. The rearrangement uses TRBV20-1 and TRBJ2-3; D perhaps matches TRBD2 (6 bases). The CDR3 is made up of 15 amino acids. CDR1 and CDR2 from the germline V gene are DFQATT and SNEGSKA (reference sequence). V was cut by 0 bases and J by 2 bases, with 12 bases left in between.

This clonotype occurred many times. V and J are TRBV27 and TRBJ2-3; D is unclear. Germline CDR1 is MNHEY and CDR2 is SMNVEV (reference sequence). This CDR3 comprises 16 residues. The V gene lost 5 bases and the J gene lost 0 bases, with 15 bases spanning the gap. The DNA of the CDR3 is TGTGCCAGCAGTCGTATAAGAGTACTAAGCACAGATACGCAGTATTTT. This codes for CASSRIRVLSTDTQYF.

On this clonotype: A much larger clone lies a single base off, so this may be a read error. The chain combines TRBV5-1 with TRBJ1-1; no firm D call. V was trimmed by 4 bases and J by 11 bases, leaving 12 bases between them. The CDR3 spans 11 residues. Germline CDR1 reads SGHRS; CDR2 reads YFSETQ. Written as DNA, the CDR3 is TGCGCCAGCAGCGTCGGGTTTGATGCTTTCTTT. Its translation is CASSVGFDAFF.

This chain links TRBV6-5 with TRBJ1-2; perhaps TRBD1 as D (5 bases). The V and J ends lost 7 bases and 2 bases respectively, with 17 bases between them. Germline CDR1 and CDR2: MNHEY and SVGAGI. CDR3 length equals 15 residues. Written as DNA, the CDR3 is TGTGCCAGCACCCAGGGAGGGCAGCAAAACTATGGCTACACCTTC. Translation gives CASTQGGQQNYGYTF.

In this sample, this clonotype turned up many times. CDR3 region: CASGLVKETQYF. The CDR3 bases are TGTGCCAGCGGACTGGTAAAAGAGACCCAGTACTTC. This chain connects TRBV12-3 or TRBV12-4 to TRBJ2-5; D possibly corresponds to TRBD2 (5 bases). The CDR3 spans 12 residues. The V end was cut by 8 bases, the J end by 3 bases, with 10 bases between.

In its sample, this clonotype was seen many times. The chain links TRBV7-2 to TRBJ2-2; possibly TRBD1 for D (6 bases). V lost 5 bases, J lost 1 base, and 14 bases lay in between. Germline values: CDR1 SGHTA, CDR2 FQGNSA. This CDR3 is built from 16 residues. CDR3 in DNA: TGTGCCAGCAGCCCCCCAGGGGCAGGGAACACCGGGGAGCTGTTTTTT. It translates to CASSPPGAGNTGELFF.